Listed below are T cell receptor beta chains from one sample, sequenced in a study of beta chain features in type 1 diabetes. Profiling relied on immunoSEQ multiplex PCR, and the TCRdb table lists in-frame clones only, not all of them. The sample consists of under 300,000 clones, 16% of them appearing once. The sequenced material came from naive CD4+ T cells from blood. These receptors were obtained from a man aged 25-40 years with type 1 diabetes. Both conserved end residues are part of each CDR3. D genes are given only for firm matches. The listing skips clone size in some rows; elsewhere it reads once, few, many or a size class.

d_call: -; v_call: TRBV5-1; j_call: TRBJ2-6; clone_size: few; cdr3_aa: CASSTAESGANVLTF; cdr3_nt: TGCGCCAGCAGCACTGCTGAGTCTGGGGCCAACGTCCTGACTTTC
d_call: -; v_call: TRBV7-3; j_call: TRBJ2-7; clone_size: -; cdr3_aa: CASSYRDEQYF; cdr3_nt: TGTGCCAGCAGCTACAGGGACGAGCAGTACTTC
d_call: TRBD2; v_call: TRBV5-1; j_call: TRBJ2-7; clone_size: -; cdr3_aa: CASSLLAASSYEQYF; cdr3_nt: TGCGCCAGCAGCCTACTAGCGGCAAGCTCCTACGAGCAGTACTTC
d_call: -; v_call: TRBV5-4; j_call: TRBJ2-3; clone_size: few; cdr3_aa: CASSLPNGPGTDTQYF; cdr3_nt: TGTGCCAGCAGCCTCCCTAACGGTCCGGGCACAGATACGCAGTATTTT
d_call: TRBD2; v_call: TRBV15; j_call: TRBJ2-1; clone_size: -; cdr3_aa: CATSRAVSGSGINEQFF; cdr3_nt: TGTGCCACCAGCAGAGCGGTTAGCGGGAGTGGTATCAATGAGCAGTTCTTC
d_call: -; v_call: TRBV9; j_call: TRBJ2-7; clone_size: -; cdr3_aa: CASSVEAGTYEQYF; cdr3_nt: TGTGCCAGCAGCGTAGAGGCAGGTACATACGAGCAGTACTTC
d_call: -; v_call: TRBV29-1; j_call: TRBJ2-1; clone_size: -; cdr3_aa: CSVRGSGSDEQFF; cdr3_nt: TGCAGCGTGAGGGGGAGCGGGTCCGATGAGCAGTTCTTC
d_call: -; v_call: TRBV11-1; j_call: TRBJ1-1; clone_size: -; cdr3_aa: CASSLNTEAFF; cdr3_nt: TGTGCCAGCAGCTTGAACACTGAAGCTTTCTTT
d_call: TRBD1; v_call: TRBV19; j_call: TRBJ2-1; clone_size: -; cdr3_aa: CASSRDSYNEQFF; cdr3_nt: TGTGCCAGTAGCCGGGACAGTTACAATGAGCAGTTCTTC
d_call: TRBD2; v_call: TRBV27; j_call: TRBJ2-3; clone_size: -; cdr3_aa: CASSPRTSGYTDTQYF; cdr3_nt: TGTGCCAGCAGTCCACGGACTAGCGGCTACACAGATACGCAGTATTTT
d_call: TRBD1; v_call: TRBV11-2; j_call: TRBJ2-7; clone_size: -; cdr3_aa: CASSTSGTGPYEQYF; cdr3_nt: TGTGCCAGCAGCACATCCGGGACAGGGCCCTACGAGCAGTACTTC
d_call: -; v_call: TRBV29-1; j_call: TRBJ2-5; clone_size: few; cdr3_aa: CSVLGGGQETQYF; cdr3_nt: TGCAGCGTTCTAGGAGGGGGCCAAGAGACCCAGTACTTC
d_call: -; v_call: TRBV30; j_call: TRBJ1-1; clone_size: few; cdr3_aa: CAWSVAGNTEAFF; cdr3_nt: TGTGCCTGGAGTGTAGCAGGAAACACTGAAGCTTTCTTT
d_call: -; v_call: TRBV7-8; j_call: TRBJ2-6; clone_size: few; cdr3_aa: CASSYHRIPSSGANVLTF; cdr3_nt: TGTGCCAGCAGCTACCACAGGATCCCCTCCTCTGGGGCCAACGTCCTGACTTTC
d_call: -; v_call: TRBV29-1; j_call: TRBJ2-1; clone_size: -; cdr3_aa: CSVSDFNEQFF; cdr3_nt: TGCAGCGTGTCCGACTTCAATGAGCAGTTCTTC
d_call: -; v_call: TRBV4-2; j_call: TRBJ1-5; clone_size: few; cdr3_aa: CASSQDLLQPQHF; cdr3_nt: TGTGCCAGCAGCCAAGATTTATTACAGCCCCAGCATTTT
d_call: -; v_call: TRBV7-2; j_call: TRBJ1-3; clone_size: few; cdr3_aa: CASSLAGGRRNTIYF; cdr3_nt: TGTGCCAGCAGCTTAGCGGGAGGGAGAAGGAACACCATATATTTT
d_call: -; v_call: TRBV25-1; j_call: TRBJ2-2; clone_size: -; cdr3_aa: CASISRQVGGELFF; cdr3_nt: TGTGCCAGCATTTCGAGGCAGGTCGGCGGGGAGCTGTTTTTT
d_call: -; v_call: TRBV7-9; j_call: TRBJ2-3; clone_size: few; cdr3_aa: CASSFKGVTDTQYF; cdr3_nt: TGTGCCAGCAGCTTCAAAGGAGTTACAGATACGCAGTATTTT
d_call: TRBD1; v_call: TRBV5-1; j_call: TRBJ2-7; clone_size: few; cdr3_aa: CASSLAGTGAYEQYF; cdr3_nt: TGCGCCAGCAGCTTGGCCGGGACAGGGGCCTACGAGCAGTACTTC
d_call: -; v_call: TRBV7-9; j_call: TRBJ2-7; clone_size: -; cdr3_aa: CASSLIQITKEQYF; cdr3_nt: TGTGCCAGCAGCTTGATCCAGATAACAAAAGAGCAGTACTTC
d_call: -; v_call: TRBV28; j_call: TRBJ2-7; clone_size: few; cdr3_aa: CASRTSISYEQYF; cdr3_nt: TGTGCCAGCAGGACTTCTATCTCCTACGAGCAGTACTTC
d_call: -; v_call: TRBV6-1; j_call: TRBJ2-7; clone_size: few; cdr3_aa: CASVSYEQYF; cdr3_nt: TGTGCCAGCGTCAGCTACGAGCAGTACTTC
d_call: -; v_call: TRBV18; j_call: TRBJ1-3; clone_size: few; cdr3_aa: CASSPAGGAVSSGNTIYF; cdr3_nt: TGTGCCAGCTCACCAGCCGGCGGGGCCGTCTCCTCTGGAAACACCATATATTTT
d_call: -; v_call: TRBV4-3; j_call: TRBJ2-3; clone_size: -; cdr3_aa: CASSQADKGDTQYF; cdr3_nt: TGCGCCAGCAGCCAAGCAGATAAAGGTGATACGCAGTATTTT
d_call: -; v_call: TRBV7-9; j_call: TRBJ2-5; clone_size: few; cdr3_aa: CASSLSQYF; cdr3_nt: TGTGCCAGCAGTTTGTCCCAGTACTTC
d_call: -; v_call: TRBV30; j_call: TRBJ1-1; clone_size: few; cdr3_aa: CATGQGNTEAFF; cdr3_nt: TGTGCCACCGGGCAGGGGAACACTGAAGCTTTCTTT
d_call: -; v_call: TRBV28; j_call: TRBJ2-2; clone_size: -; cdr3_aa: CASSFVQGSTGELFF; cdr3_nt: TGTGCCAGCAGTTTCGTACAGGGTAGTACCGGGGAGCTGTTTTTT
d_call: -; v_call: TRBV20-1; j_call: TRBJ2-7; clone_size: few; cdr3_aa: CSATNSDEQYF; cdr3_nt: TGCAGTGCCACCAACAGCGACGAGCAGTACTTC
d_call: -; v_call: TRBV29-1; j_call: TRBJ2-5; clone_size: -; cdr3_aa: CSVEDSRETQYF; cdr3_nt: TGCAGCGTTGAAGATTCGAGAGAGACCCAGTACTTC
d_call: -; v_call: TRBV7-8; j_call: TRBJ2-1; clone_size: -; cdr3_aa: CASSLVGRTYNEQFF; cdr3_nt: TGTGCCAGCAGCTTAGTGGGACGGACCTACAATGAGCAGTTCTTC
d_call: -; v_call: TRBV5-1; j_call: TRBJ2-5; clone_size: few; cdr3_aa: CASSPGPQETQYF; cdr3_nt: TGCGCCAGCAGCCCGGGGCCTCAAGAGACCCAGTACTTC
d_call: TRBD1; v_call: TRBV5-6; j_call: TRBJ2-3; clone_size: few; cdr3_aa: CASSRRTGSTDTQYF; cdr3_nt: TGTGCCAGCAGCCGCCGGACAGGGTCAACAGATACGCAGTATTTT